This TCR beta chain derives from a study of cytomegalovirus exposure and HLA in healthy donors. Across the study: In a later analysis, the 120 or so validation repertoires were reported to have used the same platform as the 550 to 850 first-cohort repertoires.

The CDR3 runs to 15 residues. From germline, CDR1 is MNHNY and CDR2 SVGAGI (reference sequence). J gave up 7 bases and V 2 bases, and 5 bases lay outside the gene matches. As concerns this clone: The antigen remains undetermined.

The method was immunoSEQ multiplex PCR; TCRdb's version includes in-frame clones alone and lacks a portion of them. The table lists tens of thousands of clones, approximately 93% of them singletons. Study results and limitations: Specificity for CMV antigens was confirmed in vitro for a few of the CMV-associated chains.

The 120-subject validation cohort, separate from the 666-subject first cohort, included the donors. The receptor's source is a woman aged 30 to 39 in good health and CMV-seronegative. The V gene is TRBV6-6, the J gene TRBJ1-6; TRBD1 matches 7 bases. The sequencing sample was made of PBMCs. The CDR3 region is CASSYEYRGNSPLHF. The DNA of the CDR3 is TGTGCCAGCAGTTACGAATACAGGGGAAATTCACCCCTCCACTTT.